Listed here are 9 T cell receptor beta chains from one sample, sequenced in a study of blood T cell repertoires in COVID-19. The assay was immunoSEQ multiplex PCR, and TCRdb's table has in-frame clones only and misses some. The sample carries 250,000 or so clones, around nine tenths recorded once. The sequenced sample consisted of peripheral blood. The receptors were gathered from a man between 40 and 49 years old with active or convalescent COVID-19.

The chain combines TRBV24-1 with TRBJ2-1; weak D call: TRBD1 (6 bases). Trimming took off 1 base at V and 10 bases at J, with 13 bases between the two ends. Germline CDR1 and CDR2: KGHDR and SFDVKD. The CDR3 sequence is 14 residues long. CDR3 nucleotide sequence: TGTGCCACCAGTGATTTTGGTACAGGGAACGAGCAGTTCTTC. Translated: CATSDFGTGNEQFF.

The chain recombines TRBV5-4 with TRBJ2-1; D gene unclear. The V end was cut by 0 bases, the J end by 0 bases, with 10 bases between. The CDR3 consists of 16 residues. Germline CDR1 SGHNT, CDR2 YYREEE (reference sequence). CDR3 sequence: CASSLDGQSSYNEQFF. The DNA of the CDR3 is TGTGCCAGCAGCTTGGATGGGCAGAGCTCCTACAATGAGCAGTTCTTC.

This chain joins TRBV6-4 and TRBJ1-6; weak D call: TRBD1 (5 bases). This CDR3 comprises 16 residues. The germline V and J ends were trimmed by 5 bases and 8 bases, with 19 bases remaining between them. The V gene's germline CDR1 is MRHNA and CDR2 SNTAGT. The CDR3 loop reads CASSSTAGISHSPLHF. The CDR3 bases are TGTGCCAGCAGTTCAACGGCAGGGATATCCCATTCACCCCTCCACTTT.

This sequence joins TRBV7-9 and TRBJ2-1, with 7 nucleotides matching TRBD2. The germline CDR1 and CDR2 sequences are SEHNR and FQNEAQ (reference sequence). Unmatched junction bases numbered 10, after V lost 5 bases and J lost 3 bases. This CDR3 is built from 16 residues. The CDR3 coding sequence is TGTGCCAGCAGCCCTCGACTAGCAGTGGACTACAATGAGCAGTTCTTC. As protein: CASSPRLAVDYNEQFF.

This chain links TRBV7-9 with TRBJ2-5; TRBD2 matches 8 bases. Germline V gene lookup returns CDR1 SEHNR and CDR2 FQNEAQ (reference sequence). The CDR3 has 14 amino acids. V gave up 3 bases and J gave up 3 bases; unmatched junction bases: 3. CDR3 nucleotides: TGTGCCAGCAGCTTCGTTAGCGGGGAAGAGACCCAGTACTTC. Translating gives CASSFVSGEETQYF.

This chain joins TRBV6-5 and TRBJ1-4; TRBD1 agrees at 7 bases. The CDR3 loop spans 14 amino acids. J lost 5 bases, V lost 8 bases, and 8 bases had no gene match. CDR1 and CDR2 from the germline V gene are MNHEY and SVGAGI. DNA for the CDR3: TGTGCCAGCGGCGCCAGGGGACAGAATGAAAAACTGTTTTTT. Translating gives CASGARGQNEKLFF.

V usage is TRBV7-9 and J usage is TRBJ2-3, with 7 bases lining up with TRBD2. Germline V gene sequence: CDR1 SEHNR, CDR2 FQNEAQ (reference sequence). This CDR3 spans 15 amino acids. Trimming at V came to 5 bases and at J to 3 bases, leaving 8 bases not matched to a gene. The DNA of the CDR3 is TGTGCCAGCAGCCCCTGGGCGGGAGTAACAGATACGCAGTATTTT. Its protein product is CASSPWAGVTDTQYF. Full variable domain (outside the CDR3, taken from reference TRBV7-9 and TRBJ2-3): DTGVSQNPRHKITKRGQNVTFRCDPISEHNRLYWYRQTLGQGPEFLTYFQNEAQLEKSRLLSDRFSAERPKGSFSTLEIQRTEQGDSAMYLCASSPWAGVTDTQYFGPGTRLTVL.

The chain recombines TRBV5-1 with TRBJ2-1; D gene ambiguous. The CDR3 totals 15 residues. Germline CDR1 is SGHRS and CDR2 is YFSETQ. Trimming pared 0 bases from V and 6 bases from J, leaving 13 bases between. This CDR3 is CASSLAAGRPNEQFF. CDR3 sequence (DNA): TGCGCCAGCAGCTTGGCGGCAGGTAGACCCAATGAGCAGTTCTTC. The whole variable domain, filled in from reference TRBV5-1 and TRBJ2-1, reads KAGVTQTPRYLIKTRGQQVTLSCSPISGHRSVSWYQQTPGQGLQFLFEYFSETQRNKGNFPGRFSGRQFSNSRSEMNVSTLELGDSALYLCASSLAAGRPNEQFFGPGTRLTVL.

The CDR3 DNA is TGCGCCAGCACCCCGGGGACTAGCGGGATCGGGGAGCAGTTCTTC. Translated, it gives CASTPGTSGIGEQFF. V usage is TRBV4-1 and J usage is TRBJ2-1, with 13 bases matching TRBD2. This CDR3 comprises 15 residues. The J segment lost 10 bases and the V segment lost 7 bases, leaving 10 bases of the junction unmatched. Germline-derived CDR1 and CDR2 are MGHRA and YSYEKL.